The clone carrying this T cell receptor beta chain was recorded at least ten times. Antigen unknown. The source of the sample is a study of T cells in Graves' hyperthyroidism and ophthalmopathy. Notes on the study in general: Most expanded thyroid clonotypes above 0.001 recurred in blood.

In patients aged 18 to 65, hyperthyroidism was newly diagnosed, with duration under 2 months. Fresh 10 ml peripheral blood yielded PBMCs. TCR beta CDR3 region amplification was performed from RNA transcripts. HTBI primers were used for first-round RT-PCR of the TCR CDR3. TCRdb re-derived calls from the multiplex PCR reads in MiXCR, one entry per CDR3 protein. The table includes hundreds of thousands of distinct CDR3 sequences, around 20% detected once. Looked up from germline, CDR1 is SEHNR and CDR2 is FQNEAQ (reference sequence). V dropped 1 base and J dropped 5; count of bases not matched to a gene: 6. This CDR3 has 15 residues.

This clonotype was sampled from a woman aged 45-65 years with Graves' hyperthyroidism that later progressed to Graves' ophthalmopathy. This sequence joins TRBV7-9 and TRBJ2-3, with 7 positions matching TRBD1. The material sequenced was blood. The DNA of the CDR3 is TGTGCCAGCAGCTTAGGAGGATCAGGGGGAGATACGCAGTATTTT. This translates into CASSLGGSGGDTQYF.